Below, one T cell receptor (beta chain) is given with its context. In the study's own analysis: It was from reference gene primer amplification that nucleated cell counts were estimated. Data came from immunoSEQ multiplex PCR; TCRdb stores just in-frame clones and leaves some out. D and trimming were read from the DNA, whereas the V and J calls and clone size are those reported in that table. The repertoire has 250,000 or so clones, roughly 82% of them found once; the top ten carry 4.7%. CDR1 is MNHNY and CDR2 is SVGAGI in the germline V gene (reference sequence). The V gene end was trimmed by 6 bases and the J gene end by 7 bases; junction bases not matched to a gene: 4. The CDR3 consists of 14 residues. This entry belongs to a study of blood T cell repertoires in COVID-19. On the study more broadly: Sites across the United States, Italy and Spain contributed samples from acute and convalescent COVID-19. From T cells, B-cell-depleted T cells, or PBMCs came the material, which was cDNA or gDNA.

This chain connects TRBV6-6 to TRBJ1-6; 9 bases match TRBD1. The sequencing input was peripheral blood. This sequence originates from a woman in her 70s with acute or convalescent COVID-19. The CDR3 DNA follows: TGTGCCAGCAGAAGGGACAGGGTGAATTCACCCCTCCACTTT. It specifies CASRRDRVNSPLHF.